This T cell receptor beta chain was sequenced in a study of T-cell memory formation after mild COVID-19. Study-level results: SARS-CoV-2 specificity was not confirmed for second-wave clones peaking on day 37. Mainly CM and EM harbored the contracting CD4+ clones; mainly EMRA harbored the CD8+ ones.

Note on this clonotype: The antigen is undetermined.

5'RACE primed at constant segments yielded TCR alpha and TCR beta cDNA libraries bearing sample barcodes and UMIs. TCRdb independently ran MiXCR on the 5' RACE reads; one entry per CDR3 protein. The table has 170,000 or so distinct CDR3 sequences, about a fifth seen once. V lost 1 base to trimming and J lost 7 bases, with 11 bases between them. CDR1 and CDR2 from the germline V gene are LGHNA and YNFKEQ. The CDR3 totals 13 residues. The clonotype originates from an adult woman who had mild COVID-19 (a few samples of this study predate the infection). Cell type and time point are not known. The chain links TRBV4-2 to TRBJ2-7; D may be TRBD2 (5 bases). Sequencing input: PBMCs or a T cell subset sorted from them (not recorded which). The CDR3 DNA reads TGTGCCAGCAGCCAAGGCACAGAGGGAGAGCAGTACTTC. As protein: CASSQGTEGEQYF.